The 31 T cell receptor beta chains below come from one sample, sequenced in a study of long-term antiretroviral therapy in people with HIV. Investigators performed immunoSEQ version v3.0 at survey level. Clones were read by immunoSEQ multiplex PCR, and TCRdb kept only the in-frame ones, dropping some. The repertoire holds 20,000 to 25,000 clones, with around 81% as singletons. The sequenced sample was unsorted PBMCs, obtained 2.9 years after starting antiretroviral therapy. These receptors all come from a woman aged 30 to 39 with HIV.

The chain is built from TRBV7-9 and TRBJ1-1, with TRBD1 identical over 8 bases. Germline V CDR1 and CDR2: SEHNR, FQNEAQ (reference sequence). CDR3 size: 17 residues. V trimming: 5 bases; J trimming: 4 bases; junction bases outside the gene matches: 15. CDR3 region: CASSPGQGRPTLTEAFF. The DNA of the CDR3 is TGTGCCAGCAGCCCCGGACAGGGCCGTCCCACTCTCACTGAAGCTTTCTTT.

The rearrangement links TRBV5-8 to TRBJ2-1; no clear D gene. Germline CDR1 is SGHTS and CDR2 is YDEGEE. The V gene lost 2 bases and the J gene lost 5 bases, with 8 bases spanning the gap. The CDR3 has 13 amino acids. CDR3 in amino acids: CASSFSPNNEQFF. Here the CDR3 DNA reads TGTGCCAGCAGCTTTTCACCAAACAATGAGCAGTTCTTC.

Only one count was recorded for this clone. The chain couples TRBV5-8 to TRBJ2-1; TRBD1 matches 7 bases. The V and J ends lost 5 bases and 10 bases, in that order; junction bases with no gene match: 9. There are 13 residues in the CDR3. Germline assignment: CDR1 SGHTS and CDR2 YDEGEE. The DNA of the CDR3 is TGTGCCAGCAGTCTGTGGACAGGTCCCGAGCAGTTCTTC. Translating it yields CASSLWTGPEQFF.

This chain connects TRBV7-9 to TRBJ1-4; 7 bases align to TRBD1. The CDR3 totals 15 residues. Per the germline V gene, CDR1 is SEHNR and CDR2 is FQNEAQ (reference sequence). V lost 5 bases to trimming and J lost 5 bases; unmatched junction nucleotides: 8. CDR3 DNA sequence: TGTGCCAGCAGCACGAACAGGGGCGAGAATGAAAAACTGTTTTTT. Protein: CASSTNRGENEKLFF. Full variable domain (missing parts from reference TRBV7-9 and TRBJ1-4): DTGVSQNPRHKITKRGQNVTFRCDPISEHNRLYWYRQTLGQGPEFLTYFQNEAQLEKSRLLSDRFSAERPKGSFSTLEIQRTEQGDSAMYLCASSTNRGENEKLFFGSGTQLSVL.

The chain uses TRBV10-3 and TRBJ2-3; D is perhaps TRBD1 (6 bases). The germline V gene encodes CDR1 ENHRY and CDR2 SYGVKD. Trimming pared 7 bases from V and 1 base from J, leaving 12 bases between. This CDR3 has 14 amino acids. CDR3 DNA sequence: TGTGCCATCAAGTCACAGGGCGGCACAGATACGCAGTATTTT. Its translation is CAIKSQGGTDTQYF.

The chain has TRBV10-2 and TRBJ2-3; D not resolved. Germline values: CDR1 WSHSY, CDR2 SAAADI. V was clipped by 3 bases and J by 2 bases, with 12 bases between them. The CDR3 extends over 15 amino acids. The CDR3 bases are TGCGCCAGCAGTGACGGTGGCAGGTCCACAGATACGCAGTATTTT. This gives the protein CASSDGGRSTDTQYF.

The chain is built from TRBV27 and TRBJ2-1; D not resolved. This CDR3 is 14 amino acids long. The V and J ends lost 5 bases and 4 bases respectively, with 12 bases between them. Germline V gene data show CDR1 as MNHEY and CDR2 as SMNVEV (reference sequence). CDR3 coding DNA: TGTGCCAGCAGTGAGACCTGGCTTTACAATGAGCAGTTCTTC. This encodes CASSETWLYNEQFF.

This clone was seen a single time. The chain joins TRBV9 to TRBJ2-7; D is possibly TRBD1 or TRBD2 (5 bases each). Germline assignment: CDR1 SGDLS and CDR2 YYNGEE. The CDR3 contains 14 residues. Between the trimmed V and J ends, which lost 0 bases and 4 bases, there was a span of 11 bases. CDR3 bases: TGTGCCAGCAGCGTAGGGGGACCGGAGTACGAGCAGTACTTC. Protein: CASSVGGPEYEQYF.

This rearrangement joins TRBV7-2 to TRBJ1-5, with TRBD1 matching over 8 bases. This CDR3 has 14 amino acids. CDR1 and CDR2 (germline): SGHTA, FQGNSA. The V gene end was trimmed by 5 bases and the J gene end by 9 bases; junction bases not matched to a gene: 9. The CDR3 DNA reads TGTGCCAGCAGCCCCCCAGGGGGCTTAGGGCCCCAGCATTTT. Residues: CASSPPGGLGPQHF.

The gene calls are TRBV11-2 and TRBJ1-4; D gene uncertain. This CDR3 is built from 13 residues. The V end was cut by 8 bases, the J end by 6 bases, with 13 bases between. Germline V lookup: CDR1 SGHAT, CDR2 FQNNGV. In nucleotides, the CDR3 is TGTGCCAGCGGCCATTCTATAGATGAAAAACTGTTTTTT. Its protein is CASGHSIDEKLFF.

The CDR3, as DNA: TGTGCCATCAGTGAGCCTTCGCGGACAGGCCGCGGAAACACCATATATTTT. It is translated as CAISEPSRTGRGNTIYF. This rearrangement joins TRBV10-3 to TRBJ1-3, with 7 bases identical to TRBD1. The germline V gene has CDR1 ENHRY and CDR2 SYGVKD. The CDR3 has 17 amino acids. Trimming removed 2 bases from V and 4 bases from J; junction bases left unmatched: 11.

The gene calls are TRBV7-9 and TRBJ2-1; D may correspond to TRBD1 or TRBD2 (5 bases each). V lost 5 bases to trimming and J lost 7 bases, with 15 bases between them. CDR1 and CDR2 from the germline V gene are SEHNR and FQNEAQ (reference sequence). The CDR3 loop spans 14 amino acids. CDR3: CASSPWDRTNEQFF. The CDR3 region has the DNA TGTGCCAGCAGCCCCTGGGACCGAACGAATGAGCAGTTCTTC.

This chain uses TRBV6-1 with TRBJ2-1; D tentatively fits TRBD1 or TRBD2 (7 bases each). V gave up 6 bases and J gave up 8 bases, with 20 bases separating them. This CDR3 contains 15 residues. Germline V gene data show CDR1 as MNHNS and CDR2 as SASEGT. CDR3 sequence: CASRPMRAGGDEQFF. The CDR3 DNA reads as TGTGCCAGCAGACCCATGAGGGCAGGGGGGGATGAGCAGTTCTTC.

This chain connects TRBV29-1 to TRBJ1-1; D gene uncertain. Germline-derived CDR1 and CDR2 are SQVTM and ANQGSEA. The CDR3 covers 13 residues. Trimming took 0 bases from V and 1 from J, leaving 6 bases between them. The CDR3, as DNA: TGCAGCGTTGAAGAGGGAAAGAACACTGAAGCTTTCTTT. Its translation: CSVEEGKNTEAFF.

In DNA, the CDR3 is TGCGCCAGCAGCTTGGAGGGGGGACAGGGCAATGAGCAGTTCTTC. It codes for CASSLEGGQGNEQFF. V gene TRBV5-1 combines with J gene TRBJ2-1, with 9 bases identical to TRBD1. CDR1 SGHRS and CDR2 YFSETQ come from the germline V gene. Trimming at V came to 0 bases and at J to 6 bases, leaving 4 bases not matched to a gene. This CDR3 contains 15 residues.

This clone was picked up a small number of times. This chain joins TRBV19 and TRBJ1-2, with D maybe TRBD1 (5 bases). Trimming removed 5 bases at V and 6 bases at J, with 22 bases between. This CDR3 has 16 residues. Germline CDR1 is LNHDA and CDR2 is SQIVND (reference sequence). CDR3 in DNA: TGTGCCAGTAGTGCCCAACCGCAGGGTGGTTGGGATGGCTACACCTTC. It yields the protein CASSAQPQGGWDGYTF.

This clone has only one observation. CDR3 bases: TGTGCCAGCAGCGTAGTTGACAGCCCGAGCTATGGCTACACCTTC. Translated: CASSVVDSPSYGYTF. This sequence joins TRBV9 and TRBJ1-2; D is possibly TRBD1 (5 bases). V gave up 0 bases and J gave up 4 bases, with 13 bases separating them. The CDR3 is 15 residues long. In germline, CDR1 is SGDLS, CDR2 YYNGEE.

Only a few counts were recorded for this clone. The gene calls are TRBV7-9 and TRBJ1-5; 7 nucleotides line up with TRBD1. J gave up 3 bases and V 11 bases, and 4 bases lay outside the gene matches. This CDR3 has 12 residues. Germline V gives CDR1 SEHNR, CDR2 FQNEAQ (reference sequence). This CDR3 is CAVTGANQPQHF. The CDR3 DNA reads TGTGCCGTAACAGGGGCCAATCAGCCCCAGCATTTT.

The table lists this clone with a count of one. The rearrangement uses TRBV10-3 and TRBJ2-5; D tentatively fits TRBD1 or TRBD2 (7 bases each). CDR3 length: 15 amino acids. V lost 10 bases to trimming and J lost 0 bases, with 18 bases between them. Germline V lookup: CDR1 ENHRY, CDR2 SYGVKD. As DNA, the CDR3 is TGTGCCACCAAAGCGGGACAGCGGTACCAAGAGACCCAGTACTTC. Translation gives CATKAGQRYQETQYF.

This chain uses TRBV27 with TRBJ1-1; no clear D. The V end was cut by 7 bases, the J end by 3 bases, with 21 bases between. The CDR3 runs to 16 residues. CDR1 and CDR2 (germline): MNHEY, SMNVEV (reference sequence). The CDR3 here is CASIGGAHLLHTEAFF. The CDR3 region has the DNA TGTGCCAGCATTGGCGGCGCGCACCTACTCCACACTGAAGCTTTCTTT.

V usage is TRBV11-2 and J usage is TRBJ2-4; perhaps D is TRBD1 or TRBD2 (5 bases each). Trimming stripped 5 bases from V and 9 bases from J, with 17 bases between. CDR1 is SGHAT, CDR2 FQNNGV, per germline. The CDR3 consists of 14 residues. CDR3: CASSPKAWGSIQYF. The CDR3 nucleotides are TGTGCCAGCAGCCCAAAGGCGTGGGGGAGCATTCAGTACTTC.

The rearrangement joins TRBV10-3 to TRBJ2-6; D remains unclear. The V gene's germline CDR1 is ENHRY and CDR2 SYGVKD. Trimming took off 3 bases at V and 0 bases at J, with 6 bases between the two ends. The length of the CDR3 is 15 residues. CDR3: CAISDAVSGANVLTF. The CDR3 DNA sequence: TGTGCCATCAGTGACGCAGTCTCTGGGGCCAACGTCCTGACTTTC.

This rearrangement joins TRBV7-2 to TRBJ1-2; D uncertain. V lost 6 bases to trimming and J lost 4 bases, with 18 bases between them. Germline loops: CDR1 SGHTA, CDR2 FQGNSA. CDR3 length: 15 residues. DNA of the CDR3: TGTGCCAGCAGTTTTGTTGGATTGGACGGCTATGGCTACACCTTC. It translates to CASSFVGLDGYGYTF.

The V and J genes are TRBV19 and TRBJ1-1, with 7 nucleotides matching TRBD1. Trimming cost V 3 bases and J 0 bases; bases outside gene matches: 10. Looked up from germline, CDR1 is LNHDA and CDR2 is SQIVND (reference sequence). The CDR3 sequence is 17 residues long. CDR3 sequence reads: CASSMGDGTEVNTEAFF. Written as DNA, the CDR3 is TGTGCCAGTAGTATGGGGGATGGGACAGAGGTGAACACTGAAGCTTTCTTT.

This clone came up once. The chain joins TRBV2 to TRBJ2-1, with 11 bases fitting TRBD2. Losses at the gene ends were 5 bases for V and 7 bases for J; bases not matched to a gene: 10. Germline V lookup: CDR1 SNHLY, CDR2 FYNNEI. There are 16 residues in the CDR3. The CDR3 sequence is CASSYLTSGTVNEQFF. DNA of the CDR3: TGTGCCAGCAGTTACCTGACTAGCGGGACGGTTAATGAGCAGTTCTTC.

V and J are TRBV5-1 and TRBJ2-5; TRBD2 matches at 8 bases. CDR3 length: 16 amino acids. Germline CDR1 and CDR2: SGHRS and YFSETQ. Trimming removed 4 bases from V and 1 base from J; junction bases left unmatched: 9. The CDR3 reads CASSQSGGSFQETQYF. CDR3 coding DNA: TGCGCCAGCAGCCAAAGCGGGGGTAGTTTCCAAGAGACCCAGTACTTC.

The chain employs TRBV2 and TRBJ2-1; 10 bases match TRBD2. Germline V gene lookup returns CDR1 SNHLY and CDR2 FYNNEI. J gave up 15 bases and V 4 bases, and 15 bases lay outside the gene matches. The CDR3 length is 15 residues. CDR3 region: CASSGSGGAPGFAFF. For the CDR3, the DNA is TGTGCCAGCAGTGGGAGCGGGGGGGCCCCTGGGTTCGCGTTCTTC.

The chain uses TRBV19 and TRBJ2-1; 10 bases fit TRBD1. The germline V gene encodes CDR1 LNHDA and CDR2 SQIVND (reference sequence). There are 14 residues in the CDR3. Germline trimming cut 6 bases from V and 8 bases from J; bases unmatched to any gene: 7. CDR3 region: CASSLWTGGDEQFF. The CDR3 nucleotides are TGTGCCAGTAGCCTATGGACAGGGGGGGATGAGCAGTTCTTC.

The chain recombines TRBV27 with TRBJ2-2; D is uncertain. Germline lookup yields CDR1 MNHEY and CDR2 SMNVEV (reference sequence). The CDR3 runs 14 residues. Trimming took off 3 bases at V and 5 bases at J, with 10 bases between the two ends. The CDR3 DNA reads as TGTGCCAGCAGTTTCAGTCAGCAGACCGGGGAGCTGTTTTTT. It is translated as CASSFSQQTGELFF.

This clone turned up a few times. The rearrangement joins TRBV30 to TRBJ1-2, with D uncertain. V was pared by 0 bases and J by 2 bases, with 1 base between. There are 11 residues in the CDR3. From germline, CDR1 is GTSNPN and CDR2 SVGIG (reference sequence). The CDR3 here is CAWSVNYGYTF. CDR3 in DNA: TGTGCCTGGAGTGTAAACTATGGCTACACCTTC.

The J gene is TRBJ2-3, the V gene TRBV7-8; the match to TRBD2 covers 15 bases. The CDR3 runs 19 residues. The ends lost 0 bases at V and 3 bases at J; junction bases unmatched: 7. Germline lookup yields CDR1 SGHVS and CDR2 FQNEAQ. As DNA, the CDR3 is TGTGCCAGCAGCTTAGCCCGCCTGGGACTAGCGGGGGGTACAGATACGCAGTATTTT. The encoded protein is CASSLARLGLAGGTDTQYF.